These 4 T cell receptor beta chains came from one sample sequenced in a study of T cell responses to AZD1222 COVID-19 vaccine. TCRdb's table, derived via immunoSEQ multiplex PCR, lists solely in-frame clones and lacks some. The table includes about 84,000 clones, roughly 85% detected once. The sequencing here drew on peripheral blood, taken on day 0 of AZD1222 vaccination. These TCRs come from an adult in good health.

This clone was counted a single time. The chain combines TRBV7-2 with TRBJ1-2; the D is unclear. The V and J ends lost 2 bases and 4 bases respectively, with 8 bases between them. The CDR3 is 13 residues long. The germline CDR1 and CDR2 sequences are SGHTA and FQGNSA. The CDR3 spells CASSLWSRYGYTF. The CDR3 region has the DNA TGTGCCAGCAGCTTATGGTCCCGCTATGGCTACACCTTC.

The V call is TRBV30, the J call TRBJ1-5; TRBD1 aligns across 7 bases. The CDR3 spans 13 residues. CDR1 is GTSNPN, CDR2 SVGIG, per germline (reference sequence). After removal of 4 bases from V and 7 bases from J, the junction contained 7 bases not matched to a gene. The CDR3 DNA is TGTGCCTGGACCGAGACAGGGAGACAGCCCCAGCATTTT. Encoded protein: CAWTETGRQPQHF.

The CDR3 loop reads CASSPDSEAFF. The CDR3 DNA reads as TGTGCCAGCTCACCGGACAGTGAAGCTTTCTTT. The genes are TRBV18 and TRBJ1-1, with D perhaps matching TRBD1 (6 bases). V was cut by 3 bases and J by 7 bases, with 6 bases left in between. The CDR3 runs 11 residues. Per the germline V gene, CDR1 is KGHSH and CDR2 is LQKENI.

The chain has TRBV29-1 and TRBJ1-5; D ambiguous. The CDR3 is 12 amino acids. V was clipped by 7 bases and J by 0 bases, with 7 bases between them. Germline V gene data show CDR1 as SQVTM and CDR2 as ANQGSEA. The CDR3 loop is CSARFSNQPQHF. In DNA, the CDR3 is TGCAGCGCCCGATTTAGCAATCAGCCCCAGCATTTT.